This T cell receptor beta chain was recorded in a study of T cells expressing NK-cell markers. TCRdb reanalyzed the 5' RACE reads and collapses them to one entry per CDR3 protein, without DNA. The sample's table shows about 550,000 distinct CDR3 sequences. Germline CDR1 and CDR2: SGHTA and FQGNSA. The CDR3 runs 15 residues. The source of this sequence is a young man in good health. The V gene is TRBV7-2, the J gene TRBJ2-4; there is no DNA to check the TCRdb D call of TRBD2. The source material was blood T cells: a sorted CD56 or NKG2C T cell subset, CD4+ or CD8+ T cells, or bulk PBMC T cells (not recorded which). The chain's CDR3 is CASTLSRGSRNIQYF.